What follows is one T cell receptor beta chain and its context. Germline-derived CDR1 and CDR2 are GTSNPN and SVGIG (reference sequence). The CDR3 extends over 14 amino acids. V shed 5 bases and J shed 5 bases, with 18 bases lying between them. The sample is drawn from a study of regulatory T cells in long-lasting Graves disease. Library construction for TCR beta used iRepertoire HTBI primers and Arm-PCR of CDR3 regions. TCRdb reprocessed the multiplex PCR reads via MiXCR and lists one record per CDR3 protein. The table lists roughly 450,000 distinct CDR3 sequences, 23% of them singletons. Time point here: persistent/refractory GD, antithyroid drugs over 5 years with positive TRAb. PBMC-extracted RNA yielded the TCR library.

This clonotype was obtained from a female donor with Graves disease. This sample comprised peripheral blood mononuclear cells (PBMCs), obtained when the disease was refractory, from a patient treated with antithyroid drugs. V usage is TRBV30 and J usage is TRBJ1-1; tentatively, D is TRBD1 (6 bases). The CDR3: CAWSKTGGRTEAFF. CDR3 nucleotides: TGTGCCTGGTCGAAGACAGGAGGAAGGACTGAAGCTTTCTTT. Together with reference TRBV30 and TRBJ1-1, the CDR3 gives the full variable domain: SQTIHQWPATLVQPVGSPLSLECTVEGTSNPNLYWYRQAAGRGLQLLFYSVGIGQISSEVPQNLSASRPQDRQFILSSKKLLLSDSGFYLCAWSKTGGRTEAFFGQGTRLTVV.